The 14 T cell receptor beta chains given below trace back to one sample, sequenced in a study of shared clonotypes between healthy human individuals. The protocol was immunoSEQ multiplex PCR, while the TCRdb copy is restricted to in-frame clones and leaves out a portion. The sample shows over a million clones, over 95% of them seen only once. The specimen was naive CD4+ T cells sorted from blood. Indicated subset: CD45RA+ positively selected. All receptors come from a man younger than 40 in good health.

Concerning this clone itself: The same CDR3 can be traced to other DNA sequences in this sample. This CDR3 reads CASSQEYSYNEQFF. The CDR3 nucleotides read TGTGCCAGCAGCCAAGAGTACAGTTACAATGAGCAGTTCTTC. The chain recombines TRBV14 with TRBJ2-1; D is unclear. CDR3 length equals 14 residues. Looked up from germline, CDR1 is SGHDN and CDR2 is FVKESK. Trimming pared 0 bases from V and 4 bases from J, leaving 7 bases between.

The DNA of the CDR3 is TGTGCCACCTTAGCGGGGGGTTCCTACGAGCAGTACTTC. It yields the protein CATLAGGSYEQYF. The V call is TRBV19, the J call TRBJ2-7; 10 nucleotides match TRBD2. After removal of 10 bases from V and 1 base from J, the junction contained 4 bases not matched to a gene. From germline, CDR1 is LNHDA and CDR2 SQIVND (reference sequence). There are 13 residues in the CDR3.

Concerning this clone: Other nucleotide sequences in the sample specify the same CDR3. The rearrangement joins TRBV7-2 to TRBJ1-1; unclear D gene. CDR3 size: 14 residues. Trimming removed 0 bases at V and 1 base at J, with 6 bases between. Germline loops: CDR1 SGHTA, CDR2 FQGNSA. The CDR3 sequence is CASSLAGWNTEAFF. The CDR3 DNA sequence: TGTGCCAGCAGCTTAGCCGGATGGAACACTGAAGCTTTCTTT.

In regard to this clone: Other DNA sequences in this specimen translate into the identical CDR3. The chain employs TRBV18 and TRBJ1-2, with 9 bases aligning to TRBD1. Germline V gene sequence: CDR1 KGHSH, CDR2 LQKENI. After removal of 4 bases from V and 3 bases from J, the junction contained 3 bases not matched to a gene. The CDR3 is made up of 14 amino acids. The CDR3 sequence: CASSRDRADYGYTF. The CDR3 bases are TGTGCCAGCTCACGGGACAGGGCGGACTATGGCTACACCTTC.

Points on this clone: The same CDR3 is also encoded by other DNA sequences in this sample. The V gene is TRBV9, the J gene TRBJ1-1, with D unresolved. V lost 0 bases and J 5 bases, leaving 8 bases between the germline ends. Germline values: CDR1 SGDLS, CDR2 YYNGEE. The CDR3 runs 13 residues. The CDR3 loop is CASSVVGRTEAFF. The CDR3 coding sequence is TGTGCCAGCAGCGTAGTGGGGAGGACTGAAGCTTTCTTT.

The chain recombines TRBV30 with TRBJ1-1, with a possible D match to TRBD1 (6 bases). V lost 2 bases and J lost 4, with 17 bases in between. The CDR3 is made up of 15 amino acids. In germline, CDR1 is GTSNPN, CDR2 SVGIG (reference sequence). CDR3 sequence (DNA): TGTGCCTGGAGTTCCCGGGCCTTAGGGGGCACTGAAGCTTTCTTT. This encodes CAWSSRALGGTEAFF.

This clone was picked up one time. The V call is TRBV28, the J call TRBJ2-3; tentative D call: TRBD1 (6 bases). With 4 bases removed from V and 2 bases from J, the gap between germline ends came to 16 bases. CDR3 length: 16 residues. CDR1 and CDR2 (germline): MDHEN, SYDVKM. This CDR3 reads CASSWGRQDLTDTQYF. CDR3 DNA: TGTGCCAGCAGTTGGGGAAGACAGGATCTCACAGATACGCAGTATTTT.

The chain joins TRBV11-1 to TRBJ2-7, with D possibly matching TRBD2 (5 bases). Germline V gives CDR1 SGHAT, CDR2 FQDESV (reference sequence). Trimming stripped 6 bases from V and 6 bases from J, with 18 bases between. This CDR3 contains 14 residues. As DNA, the CDR3 is TGTGCCAGCAGTCACCTACCTGAGGGTCGCGAGCAGTACTTC. This translates into CASSHLPEGREQYF.

J is TRBJ2-2 and V is TRBV18; 9 bases line up with TRBD2. The CDR3 extends over 18 amino acids. Germline V gives CDR1 KGHSH, CDR2 LQKENI. The trim removed 1 base at V and 5 bases at J, leaving 11 bases unmatched. This CDR3 reads CASSPLASGTTGTGELFF. The CDR3, as DNA: TGTGCCAGCTCACCACTGGCTAGCGGGACCACCGGAACCGGGGAGCTGTTTTTT.

Only one count was recorded for this clone. The rearrangement joins TRBV6-1 to TRBJ2-7, with 10 bases lining up with TRBD1. This CDR3 is built from 15 residues. V shed 8 bases, J shed 4 bases, and the junction held 11 bases outside the gene matches. The germline V gene has CDR1 MNHNS and CDR2 SASEGT. CDR3 sequence: CASVPSGQGIYEQYF. The CDR3 DNA reads as TGTGCCAGCGTACCCTCGGGACAGGGGATTTACGAGCAGTACTTC.

The chain links TRBV19 to TRBJ1-2; D may be TRBD1 (6 bases). Germline CDR1 and CDR2: LNHDA and SQIVND (reference sequence). The CDR3 consists of 16 residues. V lost 7 bases and J 4 bases, leaving 22 bases between the germline ends. Written as DNA, the CDR3 is TGTGCCAGTACCGGGAAGGGGGGGCGAAGTGTCTATGGCTACACCTTC. Translation gives CASTGKGGRSVYGYTF.

The table lists this clone with a count of one. The genes are TRBV7-9 and TRBJ2-7; the match to TRBD2 covers 12 bases. CDR1 is SEHNR and CDR2 is FQNEAQ in the germline V gene (reference sequence). V trimming: 0 bases; J trimming: 5 bases; junction bases outside the gene matches: 14. CDR3 size: 19 residues. The chain's CDR3 is CASSLAGGLAGRTGNEQYF. The CDR3 DNA reads TGTGCCAGCAGCTTAGCGGGGGGACTAGCGGGTAGGACGGGGAACGAGCAGTACTTC.

This clone appeared a single time. V is TRBV19 and J is TRBJ2-1; the match to TRBD1 covers 7 bases. Germline trimming cut 6 bases from V and 2 bases from J; bases unmatched to any gene: 1. This CDR3 spans 13 amino acids. Germline V CDR1 and CDR2: LNHDA, SQIVND (reference sequence). Written as DNA, the CDR3 is TGTGCCAGTAGAGACAGGGCCTACAATGAGCAGTTCTTC. This codes for CASRDRAYNEQFF. Using reference TRBV19 and TRBJ2-1 for the parts outside the CDR3, the full variable domain is DGGITQSPKYLFRKEGQNVTLSCEQNLNHDAMYWYRQDPGQGLRLIYYSQIVNDFQKGDIAEGYSVSREKKESFPLTVTSAQKNPTAFYLCASRDRAYNEQFFGPGTRLTVL.

The V gene is TRBV9, the J gene TRBJ2-7, with 7 bases lining up with TRBD2. This CDR3 is 14 amino acids long. V lost 1 base to trimming and J lost 3 bases; unmatched junction nucleotides: 4. From germline, CDR1 is SGDLS and CDR2 YYNGEE. The chain's CDR3 is CASSVSGNLYEQYF. DNA of the CDR3: TGTGCCAGCAGCGTAAGCGGGAACCTCTACGAGCAGTACTTC. Full variable domain (outside the CDR3, taken from reference TRBV9 and TRBJ2-7): DSGVTQTPKHLITATGQRVTLRCSPRSGDLSVYWYQQSLDQGLQFLIQYYNGEERAKGNILERFSAQQFPDLHSELNLSSLELGDSALYFCASSVSGNLYEQYFGPGTRLTVT.